This T cell receptor beta chain was sequenced in a study of cytomegalovirus exposure and HLA in healthy donors. This clone was counted between two and nine times. Its antigen is currently unknown. The junction does not match germline at one end; this may be a read error. CDR1 and CDR2 from the germline V gene are MNHNS and SASEGT. CDR3 length equals 13 residues. Researchers ran the PCR with 60 Vbeta and 13 Jbeta primers. Profiling relied on immunoSEQ multiplex PCR, and the TCRdb table lists in-frame clones only, not all of them. Of over 150,000 clones listed, approximately 71% are singletons. Whole-study results and caveats: V- and J-gene trimming of TCR beta was linked (in a later analysis) to a missense DCLRE1C variant.

This sequence originates from a man aged 50 to 59 in good health and CMV-seronegative. Sequenced input: PBMCs. V usage is TRBV6-1 and J usage is TRBJ1-2; no reliable D call. The CDR3 nucleotides read TGTGCCAGCAGCGAAGGTCCGGGTCAAGGCTACACCTTC. Residues: CASSEGPGQGYTF.